These 30 T cell receptor beta chains were all obtained from the same sample, sequenced in a study of blood T cell repertoires in COVID-19. Only in-frame clones appear in the TCRdb table, and some are missing; sequencing was by immunoSEQ multiplex PCR. Of more than 95,000 clones in the sample, roughly four fifths were seen once. The sequenced material came from peripheral blood. Receptors were obtained from a man aged 65 to 79 with active or convalescent COVID-19.

The sample holds one count of this clone. The chain has TRBV10-3 and TRBJ2-3, with 9 bases matching TRBD2. Germline values: CDR1 ENHRY, CDR2 SYGVKD. CDR3 length equals 16 residues. V shed 3 bases, J shed 6 bases, and the junction held 10 bases outside the gene matches. CDR3 DNA sequence: TGTGCCATCAGTGATGGGGGTAGCGGGAGCGGGGATACGCAGTATTTT. Amino acid sequence: CAISDGGSGSGDTQYF.

The CDR3 DNA reads as TGCGCCAGCAGCTTGGGAGTCTTACAAGAGACCCAGTACTTC. Protein: CASSLGVLQETQYF. The V gene is TRBV5-1, the J gene TRBJ2-5; no firm D call. Trimming cost V 0 bases and J 2 bases, with 8 bases left between them. This CDR3 contains 14 residues. The V gene's germline CDR1 is SGHRS and CDR2 YFSETQ.

This sequence joins TRBV5-4 and TRBJ2-3; D is possibly TRBD2 (6 bases). The germline V gene encodes CDR1 SGHNT and CDR2 YYREEE (reference sequence). CDR3 length equals 17 residues. V lost 4 bases to trimming and J lost 6 bases, with 24 bases between them. CDR3 region: CASSEPIAVPGKDTQYF. The CDR3 DNA follows: TGTGCCAGCAGCGAACCTATAGCGGTGCCCGGAAAGGATACGCAGTATTTT.

There are many counts of this clone. This chain joins TRBV28 and TRBJ1-5, with D maybe TRBD1 (6 bases). This CDR3 spans 14 amino acids. Trimming took 7 bases from V and 6 from J, leaving 16 bases between them. Per the germline V gene, CDR1 is MDHEN and CDR2 is SYDVKM. The chain's CDR3 is CASNNQGSGQPQHF. The CDR3 DNA reads as TGTGCCAGCAACAACCAGGGGTCGGGTCAGCCCCAGCATTTT.

The rearrangement joins TRBV27 to TRBJ1-1; D is possibly TRBD1 (5 bases). The CDR3 covers 13 residues. Between the trimmed V and J ends, which lost 5 bases and 4 bases, there was a span of 11 bases. CDR1 is MNHEY and CDR2 is SMNVEV in the germline V gene (reference sequence). The CDR3 loop reads CASSPSGGTEAFF. CDR3 bases: TGTGCCAGCAGTCCCTCGGGGGGCACTGAAGCTTTCTTT.

J is TRBJ2-5 and V is TRBV29-1; TRBD1 agrees at 8 bases. The V segment lost 7 bases and the J segment 1 base; nucleotides outside the gene matches: 2. Germline assignment: CDR1 SQVTM and CDR2 ANQGSEA. The CDR3 contains 12 residues. CDR3 DNA: TGCAGCGCGGACAGGGCCCAAGAGACCCAGTACTTC. This encodes CSADRAQETQYF.

The CDR3 DNA is TGTGCCAGCACCCAATGGGGGGATCAGCCCCAGCATTTT. Amino acids: CASTQWGDQPQHF. This chain joins TRBV6-6 and TRBJ1-5; D is possibly TRBD1 (5 bases). This CDR3 comprises 13 residues. Trimming left V 7 bases short and J 5 bases short, with 12 bases between. CDR1 is MNHNY, CDR2 SVGAGI, per germline (reference sequence).

The chain has TRBV2 and TRBJ2-1; 9 bases align to TRBD1. CDR3 length: 14 residues. Germline assignment: CDR1 SNHLY and CDR2 FYNNEI. The J segment lost 9 bases and the V segment lost 9 bases, leaving 12 bases of the junction unmatched. The CDR3 loop is CASSPGQGFSEQFF. The CDR3 coding sequence is TGTGCCAGTTCCCCGGGACAGGGTTTCAGTGAGCAGTTCTTC. Together with reference TRBV2 and TRBJ2-1, the CDR3 gives the full variable domain: EPEVTQTPSHQVTQMGQEVILRCVPISNHLYFYWYRQILGQKVEFLVSFYNNEISEKSEIFDDQFSVERPDGSNFTLKIRSTKLEDSAMYFCASSPGQGFSEQFFGPGTRLTVL.

V usage is TRBV10-3 and J usage is TRBJ1-1; 10 bases line up with TRBD1. V lost 11 bases and J lost 6; bases outside the gene matches: 9. Germline V gene data show CDR1 as ENHRY and CDR2 as SYGVKD. The CDR3 length is 13 residues. The CDR3 nucleotides are TGTGCCTCGACGACAGGGGGCGACGCTGAAGCTTTCTTT. Its translation: CASTTGGDAEAFF.

The J gene is TRBJ1-4, the V gene TRBV20-1; D uncertain. With 5 bases removed from V and 8 bases from J, the gap between germline ends came to 9 bases. Looked up from germline, CDR1 is DFQATT and CDR2 is SNEGSKA (reference sequence). CDR3 size: 11 residues. CDR3 DNA: TGCAGTGCTGACCGGGAAGAAAAACTGTTTTTT. Its translation is CSADREEKLFF.

The chain has TRBV6-6 and TRBJ1-6, with D maybe TRBD1 (5 bases). Trimming left V 6 bases short and J 0 bases short, with 24 bases between. The germline V gene has CDR1 MNHNY and CDR2 SVGAGI (reference sequence). The CDR3 runs 20 residues. CDR3 in amino acids: CASSPSGGAGRRSYNSPLHF. The CDR3 DNA is TGTGCCAGCAGCCCATCGGGAGGGGCAGGTCGTCGCTCCTATAATTCACCCCTCCACTTT.

This clone is a singleton in its sample. V gene TRBV5-4 combines with J gene TRBJ1-1; 7 bases are a match to TRBD1. There are 13 residues in the CDR3. V was pared by 4 bases and J by 6 bases, with 6 bases of the junction left unmatched. CDR1 is SGHNT and CDR2 is YYREEE in the germline V gene (reference sequence). CDR3 protein: CASSAGQAPEAFF. The CDR3 DNA reads TGTGCCAGCAGCGCAGGACAGGCTCCTGAAGCTTTCTTT.

CDR3 protein: CASTLGGTEKTEAFF. The CDR3 DNA sequence: TGTGCCAGCACCCTAGGGGGGACAGAGAAGACTGAAGCTTTCTTT. The chain combines TRBV2 with TRBJ1-1; 7 bases line up with TRBD1. J gave up 5 bases and V 7 bases, and 13 bases lay outside the gene matches. Looked up from germline, CDR1 is SNHLY and CDR2 is FYNNEI. The CDR3 runs to 15 residues.

The chain couples TRBV30 to TRBJ2-3; 9 nucleotides match TRBD1. This CDR3 has 16 residues. Germline V gene data show CDR1 as GTSNPN and CDR2 as SVGIG (reference sequence). With V trimmed by 3 bases and J by 6 bases, 13 bases remained unmatched. The CDR3 region has the DNA TGTGCCTGGAGCTCGTGGGACAGGGAGGTTTATGATACGCAGTATTTT. It translates to CAWSSWDREVYDTQYF. Full variable domain (outside the CDR3, taken from reference TRBV30 and TRBJ2-3): SQTIHQWPATLVQPVGSPLSLECTVEGTSNPNLYWYRQAAGRGLQLLFYSVGIGQISSEVPQNLSASRPQDRQFILSSKKLLLSDSGFYLCAWSSWDREVYDTQYFGPGTRLTVL.

The V gene is TRBV7-8, the J gene TRBJ2-3; D is unresolved. The germline CDR1 and CDR2 sequences are SGHVS and FQNEAQ. V lost 0 bases and J 3 bases, leaving 7 bases between the germline ends. This CDR3 has 14 residues. The CDR3 bases are TGTGCCAGCAGCTTAGCTGAGAAGACAGATACGCAGTATTTT. Its translation is CASSLAEKTDTQYF.

The rearrangement links TRBV5-4 to TRBJ2-6; D possibly corresponds to TRBD1 (6 bases). Germline lookup yields CDR1 SGHNT and CDR2 YYREEE (reference sequence). The CDR3 contains 16 residues. V was shortened by 4 bases and J by 0 bases, with 11 bases between the two germline ends. For the CDR3, the DNA is TGTGCCAGCAGCCTCCAACAGGGCTCTGGGGCCAACGTCCTGACTTTC. Translated: CASSLQQGSGANVLTF.

Only a few counts were recorded for this clone. The chain employs TRBV6-6 and TRBJ1-4; D is perhaps TRBD1 (5 bases). Germline lookup yields CDR1 MNHNY and CDR2 SVGAGI (reference sequence). The V end lost 2 bases, the J end lost 7 bases, and 14 bases lay between the germline ends. This CDR3 has 15 amino acids. CDR3 region: CASSYSRGKGEKLFF. CDR3 in DNA: TGTGCCAGCAGTTACAGTAGGGGAAAAGGTGAAAAACTGTTTTTT.

This chain joins TRBV7-9 and TRBJ2-6; possibly TRBD2 for D (6 bases). Germline-derived CDR1 and CDR2 are SEHNR and FQNEAQ (reference sequence). Trimming shortened V by 7 bases and J by 4 bases, and 20 bases separated the two germline ends. CDR3 length: 17 amino acids. CDR3 residues: CASIFPTGDPGANVLTF. CDR3 nucleotide sequence: TGTGCCAGCATTTTCCCTACGGGGGACCCCGGGGCCAACGTCCTGACTTTC.

This clone is labeled medium-sized (0.01 to 0.1%). V is TRBV5-8 and J is TRBJ2-5; 8 bases line up with TRBD1. Germline loops: CDR1 SGHTS, CDR2 YDEGEE. Trimming cost V 6 bases and J 5 bases; bases outside gene matches: 12. The CDR3 totals 15 residues. The CDR3 protein is CASTPGGDPVETQYF. The CDR3 DNA reads TGTGCCAGCACACCAGGGGGCGATCCGGTGGAGACCCAGTACTTC.

The V gene is TRBV12-3 or TRBV12-4, the J gene TRBJ1-2, with D possibly matching TRBD1 (5 bases). With 3 bases removed from V and 8 bases from J, the gap between germline ends came to 13 bases. This CDR3 spans 13 amino acids. Written as DNA, the CDR3 is TGTGCCAGCAGTTTCGGGGGAGGGAACGGCTACACCTTC. This codes for CASSFGGGNGYTF.

V usage is TRBV10-2 and J usage is TRBJ2-7; 8 bases line up with TRBD2. J gave up 4 bases and V 7 bases, and 9 bases lay outside the gene matches. Germline loops: CDR1 WSHSY, CDR2 SAAADI. The CDR3 is 14 residues long. The CDR3 DNA is TGCGCCAGCACCCCGGGACTAGGACCTTACGAGCAGTACTTC. It encodes CASTPGLGPYEQYF.

This clone was detected a few times. V and J are TRBV9 and TRBJ2-3, with TRBD2 as a possible D gene (5 bases). The CDR3 contains 15 residues. Trimming shortened V by 0 bases and J by 0 bases, and 8 bases separated the two germline ends. Germline V CDR1 and CDR2: SGDLS, YYNGEE. In DNA form, the CDR3 reads TGTGCCAGCAGCGTAGTCGGGGATAGCACAGATACGCAGTATTTT. It translates to CASSVVGDSTDTQYF.

The V call is TRBV2, the J call TRBJ1-5; 10 bases line up with TRBD1. V shed 6 bases, J shed 7 bases, and the junction held 12 bases outside the gene matches. In germline, CDR1 is SNHLY, CDR2 FYNNEI. The CDR3 consists of 16 residues. The CDR3 DNA sequence: TGTGCCAGCAGACTATTGGGGACAGGGGTACGACAGCCCCAGCATTTT. Its protein is CASRLLGTGVRQPQHF. The full variable domain, in which reference TRBV2 and TRBJ1-5 provide the parts outside the CDR3, is EPEVTQTPSHQVTQMGQEVILRCVPISNHLYFYWYRQILGQKVEFLVSFYNNEISEKSEIFDDQFSVERPDGSNFTLKIRSTKLEDSAMYFCASRLLGTGVRQPQHFGDGTRLSIL.

This sequence joins TRBV9 and TRBJ1-1, with 7 bases fitting TRBD1. CDR1 is SGDLS and CDR2 is YYNGEE in the germline V gene. The length of the CDR3 is 15 residues. V lost 0 bases to trimming and J lost 6 bases; unmatched junction nucleotides: 8. The CDR3 here is CASSVGGQQWAEAFF. In DNA, the CDR3 is TGTGCCAGCAGCGTAGGGGGACAGCAGTGGGCTGAAGCTTTCTTT.

The chain combines TRBV7-9 with TRBJ1-3, with 7 nucleotides matching TRBD1. Germline assignment: CDR1 SEHNR and CDR2 FQNEAQ (reference sequence). This CDR3 region has 15 residues. V lost 5 bases to trimming and J lost 5 bases; unmatched junction nucleotides: 9. This chain's CDR3 is CASSRSGTDRNTIYF. As DNA, the CDR3 is TGTGCCAGCAGCCGTTCCGGGACAGACAGAAACACCATATATTTT.

Note on this clone: This sample includes further DNA sequences coding for the same CDR3. The chain links TRBV5-1 to TRBJ1-5; 8 positions agree with TRBD1. The CDR3 sequence is 14 residues long. Germline V CDR1 and CDR2: SGHRS, YFSETQ. After removal of 4 bases from V and 4 bases from J, the junction contained 4 bases not matched to a gene. The CDR3 protein is CASSAGQGNQPQHF. CDR3 in DNA: TGCGCCAGCAGCGCCGGACAGGGAAATCAGCCCCAGCATTTT.

CDR3 sequence: CASNPGRYTGELFF. The CDR3 DNA follows: TGTGCCAGCAACCCCGGCAGGTACACCGGGGAGCTGTTTTTT. This chain joins TRBV5-8 and TRBJ2-2; D call uncertain. Germline V CDR1 and CDR2: SGHTS, YDEGEE. V dropped 6 bases and J dropped 3 bases, with 12 bases sitting between them. The CDR3 is made up of 14 amino acids.

This clone was recorded only once. The gene calls are TRBV5-4 and TRBJ2-3; 8 nucleotides line up with TRBD2. The CDR3 extends over 13 amino acids. Germline V gives CDR1 SGHNT, CDR2 YYREEE (reference sequence). J was trimmed by 3 bases and V by 5 bases; bases with no gene match: 2. In DNA form, the CDR3 reads TGTGCCAGCAGTGGACTAGCAACAGATACGCAGTATTTT. It specifies CASSGLATDTQYF.

The rearrangement joins TRBV19 to TRBJ2-2; 8 bases line up with TRBD1. With V trimmed by 6 bases and J by 5 bases, 14 bases remained unmatched. CDR3 length: 17 amino acids. CDR1 LNHDA and CDR2 SQIVND come from the germline V gene (reference sequence). CDR3 residues: CASRPPQGDRWTGELFF. The DNA for the CDR3 is TGTGCCAGTAGGCCCCCACAAGGGGACAGGTGGACCGGGGAGCTGTTTTTT. Using reference TRBV19 and TRBJ2-2 for the parts outside the CDR3, the full variable domain is DGGITQSPKYLFRKEGQNVTLSCEQNLNHDAMYWYRQDPGQGLRLIYYSQIVNDFQKGDIAEGYSVSREKKESFPLTVTSAQKNPTAFYLCASRPPQGDRWTGELFFGEGSRLTVL.

J is TRBJ2-4 and V is TRBV18, with 7 positions matching TRBD1. The CDR3 runs to 15 residues. J lost 4 bases, V lost 0 bases, and 3 bases had no gene match. Germline V gene lookup returns CDR1 KGHSH and CDR2 LQKENI. CDR3 in DNA: TGTGCCAGCTCACCACCGGGACAGTTAAAAAACATTCAGTACTTC. This translates into CASSPPGQLKNIQYF.